Listed below are T cell receptor beta chains from one sample, sequenced in a study of OX40 agonist ivuxolimab in advanced cancers. The assay was immunoSEQ multiplex PCR, and TCRdb's table has in-frame clones only and misses some. Among about 31,000 clones, just under 90% were seen once, and the ten largest hold approximately 33%. Material: CD4+ or CD8+ T cells sorted from blood, obtained in a trial of the OX40 agonist ivuxolimab. All receptors derive from an adult with an advanced solid tumor such as melanoma, head and neck, liver or kidney cancer. Each CDR3 is given with its conserved first and last residue.

>TRBV7-3|TRBJ2-1
CASSFLARVNNEQFF
>TRBV27|TRBJ2-1
CASSLGGTEQFF
>TRBV5-1|TRBJ1-4
CASSFQVATNEKLFF
>TRBV7-2|TRBJ2-3
CASSQSSLDTQYF
>TRBV18|TRBJ2-1
CASSSDSHNEQFF
>TRBV10-2|TRBJ1-1
CASSPYHGDGTEAFF
>TRBV11-3|TRBJ1-1
CASSAGVHAEAFF
>TRBV28|TRBJ1-2
CASSSVGDSEGYTF
>TRBV2|NA
CASMGDRSYEQYF
>TRBV2|TRBJ2-7
CASSEAWRATYEQYF
>TRBV11-2|TRBJ1-2
CASSLGGGEYGYTF
>TRBV9|TRBJ2-1
CASSLNNEQFF
>TRBV14|TRBJ2-7
CASSQTLDLSYEQYF
>TRBV9|TRBJ2-2
CASSVARVGGELFF
>TRBV28|TRBJ1-4
CASSLPGTEFNEKLFF
>TRBV7-8|TRBJ2-7
CASSPRGGYEQYF
>TRBV12-5|TRBJ1-1
CVCSGGTEAFF
>TRBV11-1|TRBJ1-1
CASTTDRDTEAFF
>TRBV21-1|TRBJ1-2
CASRKAGVQDYGYTF
>TRBV19|TRBJ2-3
CASQPLSGAATDTQYF
>TRBV28|TRBJ1-2
CASSLARFSGTPADYGYTF
>TRBV9|NA
CASSVGRLAGGTYEQYF
>TRBV27|TRBJ2-7
CASSLRGAVNEQYF
>TRBV27|TRBJ1-2
CASSQEGLNGYTF
>TRBV11-3|TRBJ2-7
CASSPGGEREEQYF
>TRBV30|TRBJ2-1
CAWTDGGASYNEQFF
>TRBV13|TRBJ2-5
CASSFGAQYF
>TRBV12-5|TRBJ1-1
CASGGTLGTEAFF
>TRBV19|TRBJ2-7
CASRETPGRSLEQYF
>TRBV27|TRBJ2-7
CASSLKGSREQYF